This T cell receptor (beta chain) originates from a study of CD8 T cells in Susac syndrome. Of note for this clonotype: Its matching antigen is unknown.

After extraction with the RNeasy kit, roughly 0.5 to 1 ug of the RNA was reverse transcribed using random hexamers. MiXCR was run by TCRdb on the immunoSEQ multiplex PCR reads, yielding one entry per CDR3 protein. The sample contains roughly 250,000 distinct CDR3 sequences, approximately 95% of which appear only once. Trimming cost V 6 bases and J 3 bases; bases outside gene matches: 5. The CDR3 contains 14 residues. Germline V lookup: CDR1 SGHAT, CDR2 FQNNGV. Study results and caveats: The study's TCR sequencing and HLA analysis drew on a certain number of individuals. That number was acknowledged as relatively small.

This clonotype originated in a human donor with Susac syndrome. The sample comprised CD4+ T cells from PBMCs. The chain joins TRBV11-2 to TRBJ1-5, with 7 bases fitting TRBD1. The CDR3 coding sequence is TGTGCCAGCAGTGCGGGACAGCCCAATCAGCCCCAGCATTTT. Residues: CASSAGQPNQPQHF.